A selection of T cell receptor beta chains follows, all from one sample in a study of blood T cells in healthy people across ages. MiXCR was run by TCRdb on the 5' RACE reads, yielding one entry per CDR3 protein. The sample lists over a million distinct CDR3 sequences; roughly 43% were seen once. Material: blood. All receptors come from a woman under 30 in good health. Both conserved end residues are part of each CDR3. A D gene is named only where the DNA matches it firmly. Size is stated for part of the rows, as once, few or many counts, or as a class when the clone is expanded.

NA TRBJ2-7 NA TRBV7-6 TGTGCCAGCAGCTTAGCGCGGCACAGGGCCCCCCTTTACGAGCAGTACTTC CASSLARHRAPLYEQYF
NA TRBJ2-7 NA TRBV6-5 TGTGCCAGCAGTTGGACCCCGGGGGACAGCGGCTACGAGCAGTACTTC CASSWTPGDSGYEQYF
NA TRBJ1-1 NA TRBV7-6 TGTGCCAGCAGCTTAGGCGGGAGGAAGAACACTGAAGCTTTCTTT CASSLGGRKNTEAFF
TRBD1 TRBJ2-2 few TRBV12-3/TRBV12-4 TGTGCCAGCAGAGGACAGGGGTTCGGCACCGGGGAGCTGTTTTTT CASRGQGFGTGELFF
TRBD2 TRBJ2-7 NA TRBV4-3 TGCGCCAGCAGCCAAGGAACTAGCGGGGTAGGTGAGCAGTACTTC CASSQGTSGVGEQYF
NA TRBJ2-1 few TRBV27 TGTGCCAGCAGTCAGCTCCCACCCGTCTACAATGAGCAGTTCTTC CASSQLPPVYNEQFF
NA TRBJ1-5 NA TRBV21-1 TGTGCCAGCAGCAATAGGGAGCTAGTTAGCAATCAGCCCCAGCATTTT CASSNRELVSNQPQHF
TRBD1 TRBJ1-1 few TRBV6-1 TGTGCCGGGGGACAGGGGGCAAGGAACACTGAAGCTTTCTTT CAGGQGARNTEAFF
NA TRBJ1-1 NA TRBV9 TGTGCCAGCAGCAAAGGGTTGAACACTGAAGCTTTCTTT CASSKGLNTEAFF
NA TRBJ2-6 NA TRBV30 TGTGCCTTATCGGGAGCTGGGGCCAACGTCCTGACTTTC CALSGAGANVLTF
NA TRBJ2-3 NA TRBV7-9 TGTGCCAGCAGGGGTCTGGAGGTAGCAGATACGCAGTATTTT CASRGLEVADTQYF
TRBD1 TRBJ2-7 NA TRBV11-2 TGTGCCAGCAGCTTAGTGCGGCAGGGACAGGGAACTTACGAGCGGTACTTC CASSLVRQGQGTYERYF
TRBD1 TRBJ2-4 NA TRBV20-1 TGCAGTGCTAGAGTACAGGGGGACATTCAGTACTTC CSARVQGDIQYF
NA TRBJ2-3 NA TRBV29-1 TGCAGCGCTATTAGCGAGGTGGGGGATACGCAGTATTTT CSAISEVGDTQYF
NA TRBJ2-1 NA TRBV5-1 TGCGCCAGCAGCCTCTCCTCCCGGAACGAGCAGTTCTTC CASSLSSRNEQFF
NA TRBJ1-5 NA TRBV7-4 TGTGCCAGCAGCCCCGATTTGGGGGGAAATCAGCCCCAGCATTTT CASSPDLGGNQPQHF
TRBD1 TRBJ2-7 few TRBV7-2 TGTGCCAGCAGCTTCCTCGGGACAGGGTCCTACGAGCAGTACTTC CASSFLGTGSYEQYF
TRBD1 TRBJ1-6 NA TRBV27 TGTGCCAGCAGTTTATTGCGGGACAGGGATTCACCCCTCCACTTT CASSLLRDRDSPLHF
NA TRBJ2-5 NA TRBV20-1 TGCAGTGCCAATTTCGTCGAGACCCAGTACTTC CSANFVETQYF
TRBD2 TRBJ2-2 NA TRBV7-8 TGTGCCAGCAGCTTGCCGTCGGAGACTAGCGGGTCCTCGAACACCGGGGAGCTGTTTTTT CASSLPSETSGSSNTGELFF
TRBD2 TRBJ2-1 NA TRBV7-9 TGTGCCAGCAGCCATACTCCGATCGGGGGGGGCCCCTCCTACAATGAGCAGTTCTTC CASSHTPIGGGPSYNEQFF
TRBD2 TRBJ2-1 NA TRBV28 TGTGCCAGCAGTTTGAGGCTAGCGGGAGCTGAGCAGTTCTTC CASSLRLAGAEQFF
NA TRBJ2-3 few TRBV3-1 TGTGCCAGCAGCCACAAGGGGACGACAGATACGCAGTATTTT CASSHKGTTDTQYF
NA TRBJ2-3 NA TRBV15 TGTGCCACCAGCAAAGGCCCCGATGTGGATACGCAGTATTTT CATSKGPDVDTQYF
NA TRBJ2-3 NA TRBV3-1 TGTGCCAGCAGCCAAAGGGCAGGGCTGGGGGATACGCAGTATTTT CASSQRAGLGDTQYF
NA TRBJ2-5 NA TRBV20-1 TGCAGTGCTAGAGATCTGGCGGGCGGGCTCCATGAGCAGTACTTC CSARDLAGGLHEQYF
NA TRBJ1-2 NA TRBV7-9 TGTGCCAGCAGCTTAGCGGGCATCTATGGCCACACCTTC CASSLAGIYGHTF
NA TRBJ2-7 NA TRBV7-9 TGTGCCAGCAGCGAGTGGGGGCAGGACGAGCAGTACTTC CASSEWGQDEQYF
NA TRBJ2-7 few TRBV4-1 TGCGCCAGCAGCCAAGTTAGCAGCGGCTACGAGCAGTACTTC CASSQVSSGYEQYF
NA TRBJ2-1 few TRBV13 TGTGCCAGCAGCTTAGGGGTAGCCCTTAGCTCCTACAATGAGCAGTTCTTC CASSLGVALSSYNEQFF
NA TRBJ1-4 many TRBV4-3 TGCGCCAGCAGCCAAGGAGGGGTTGGTGAAAAACTGTTTTTT CASSQGGVGEKLFF
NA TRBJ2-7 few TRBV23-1 TGCGCCAGCAGTCAATCGGAACAGGGAACCTACGAGCAGTACTTC CASSQSEQGTYEQYF
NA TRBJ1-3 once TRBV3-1 TGTGCCAGCAGCCGAGGGCCCGCCATATATTTT CASSRGPAIYF
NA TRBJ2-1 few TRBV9 TGTGCCAGCAGCGCTGCGGGATTCAGCTCCTACAATGAGCAGTTCTTC CASSAAGFSSYNEQFF
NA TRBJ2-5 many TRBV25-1 TGTGCCAGCAGTGTTGGGACCGGCCAAGAGACCCAGTACTTC CASSVGTGQETQYF
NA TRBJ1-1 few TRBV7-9 TGTGCCAGCAGCCGCCCGGACAGCCACACTGAAGCTTTCTTT CASSRPDSHTEAFF
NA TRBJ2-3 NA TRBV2 TGTGCCAGCAGCCTTGGCATGACCGGAGGTACGCAGTATTTT CASSLGMTGGTQYF
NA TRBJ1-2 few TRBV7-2 TGTGCCAGCAGTTCAAACGCAGGTGGCTATGGCTACACCTTC CASSSNAGGYGYTF
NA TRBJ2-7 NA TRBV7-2 TGTGCCAGCAGCTTAGCGGGTTGGTACGAGCAGTACTTC CASSLAGWYEQYF
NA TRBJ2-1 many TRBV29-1 TGCAGCGTTGCGGAATACAATGAGCAGTTCTTC CSVAEYNEQFF
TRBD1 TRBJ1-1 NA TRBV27 TGTGCCAGCAGGACACCGTCCAGGGACAGGGACCCTGAAGCTTTCTTT CASRTPSRDRDPEAFF
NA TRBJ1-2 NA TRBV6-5 TGTGCCAGCAGTTACACGGGGTACTATGGCTACACCTTC CASSYTGYYGYTF
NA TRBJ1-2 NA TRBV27 TGTGCCAGCAGTTTATCTTCCGACGGAAACTATGGCTACACCTTC CASSLSSDGNYGYTF
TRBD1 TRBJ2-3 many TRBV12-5 TGTGCTAGTGGTCCAGGGACAGGGTTTACAGATACGCAGTATTTT CASGPGTGFTDTQYF
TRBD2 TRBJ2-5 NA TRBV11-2 TGTGCCAGCAGCTTAGTGTTAGCGGGAGAACGGTACTTC CASSLVLAGERYF
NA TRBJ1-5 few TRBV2 TGTGCCAGCAGAAACGACGGAACACCCCAGCATTTT CASRNDGTPQHF
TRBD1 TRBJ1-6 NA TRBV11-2 TGTGCCAGCAGCCACGGACAGGGAGATTCACCCCTCCACTTT CASSHGQGDSPLHF
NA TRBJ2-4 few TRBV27 TGTGCCAGCAGTTTCGACTCGGGTACTCTAGCCAAAAACATTCAGTACTTC CASSFDSGTLAKNIQYF
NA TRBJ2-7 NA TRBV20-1 TGCAGTGCTAGACAGGCTAGGGCAGGGGACCCCTACGAGCAGTACTTC CSARQARAGDPYEQYF
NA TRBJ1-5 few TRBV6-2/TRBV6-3 TGTGCCAGCAGTTGGACGCTAAATCAGCCCCAGCATTTT CASSWTLNQPQHF
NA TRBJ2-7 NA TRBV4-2 TGTGCCAGCAAAACGGTTGGGAACAATGAGCAGTACTTC CASKTVGNNEQYF
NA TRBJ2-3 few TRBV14 TGTGCCAGCAGCCAAGTGGGGGGGGACACAAGCACAGATACGCAGTATTTT CASSQVGGDTSTDTQYF